The sequence of this T cell receptor (beta chain) was determined in a study of blood T cell repertoires in COVID-19. CDR3 size: 14 residues. The germline gives CDR1 MNHEY, CDR2 SVGAGI. J lost 6 bases, V lost 4 bases, and 6 bases had no gene match. This clone has a count of ten or more. TCRdb's copy holds only in-frame clones and misses some; the assay was immunoSEQ multiplex PCR. The data contain about 270,000 clones, around nine tenths of them seen just once; the ten biggest clones take up roughly 8.5%. Sequences were obtained from peripheral blood. The TCR sequence derives from a middle-aged man with active or convalescent COVID-19. V gene TRBV6-5 combines with J gene TRBJ2-7; TRBD2 aligns across 10 bases. The CDR3 region has the DNA TGTGCCAGCAGTTCCCCGGGACTAGCGCTCGAGCAGTACTTC. Amino acid sequence: CASSSPGLALEQYF.